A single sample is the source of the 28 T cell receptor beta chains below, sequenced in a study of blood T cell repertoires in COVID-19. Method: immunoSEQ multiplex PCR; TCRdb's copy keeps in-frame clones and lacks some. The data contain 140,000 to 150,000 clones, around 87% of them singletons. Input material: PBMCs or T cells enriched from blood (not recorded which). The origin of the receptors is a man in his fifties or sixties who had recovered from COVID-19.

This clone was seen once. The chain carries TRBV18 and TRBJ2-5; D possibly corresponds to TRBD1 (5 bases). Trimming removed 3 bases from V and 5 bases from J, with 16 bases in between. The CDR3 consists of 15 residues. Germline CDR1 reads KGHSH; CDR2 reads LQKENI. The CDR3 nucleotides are TGTGCCAGCTCACCGAAAGGGGCCGCCGTGGAGACCCAGTACTTC. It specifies CASSPKGAAVETQYF.

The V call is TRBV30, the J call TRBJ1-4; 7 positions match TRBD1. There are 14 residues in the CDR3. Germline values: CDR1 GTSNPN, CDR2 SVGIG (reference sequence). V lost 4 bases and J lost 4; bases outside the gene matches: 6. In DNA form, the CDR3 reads TGTGCCTGGAATCGACAGGGTCGTAATGAAAAACTGTTTTTT. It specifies CAWNRQGRNEKLFF.

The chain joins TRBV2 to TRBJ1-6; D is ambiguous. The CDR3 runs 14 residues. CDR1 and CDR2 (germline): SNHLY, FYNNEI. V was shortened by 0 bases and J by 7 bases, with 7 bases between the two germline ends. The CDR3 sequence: CASSEARVNSPLHF. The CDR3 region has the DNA TGTGCCAGCAGTGAAGCCCGGGTCAATTCACCCCTCCACTTT. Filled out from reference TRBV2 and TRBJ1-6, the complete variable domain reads EPEVTQTPSHQVTQMGQEVILRCVPISNHLYFYWYRQILGQKVEFLVSFYNNEISEKSEIFDDQFSVERPDGSNFTLKIRSTKLEDSAMYFCASSEARVNSPLHFGNGTRLTVT.

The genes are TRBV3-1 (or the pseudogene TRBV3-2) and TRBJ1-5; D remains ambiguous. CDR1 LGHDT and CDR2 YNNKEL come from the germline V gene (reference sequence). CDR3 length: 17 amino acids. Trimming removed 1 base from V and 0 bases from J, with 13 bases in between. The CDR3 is CASSQGAGGYSNQPQHF. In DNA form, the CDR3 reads TGTGCCAGCAGCCAAGGAGCGGGTGGATATAGCAATCAGCCCCAGCATTTT.

CDR3 DNA sequence: TGTGCCAGCAGCCGGACTAGCGGGGGAATCGGGTCGGGCGAGCAGTACTTC. Its protein is CASSRTSGGIGSGEQYF. The chain employs TRBV2 and TRBJ2-7; 13 positions agree with TRBD2. After removal of 6 bases from V and 6 bases from J, the junction contained 14 bases not matched to a gene. CDR1 and CDR2 from the germline V gene are SNHLY and FYNNEI. The CDR3 loop spans 17 amino acids.

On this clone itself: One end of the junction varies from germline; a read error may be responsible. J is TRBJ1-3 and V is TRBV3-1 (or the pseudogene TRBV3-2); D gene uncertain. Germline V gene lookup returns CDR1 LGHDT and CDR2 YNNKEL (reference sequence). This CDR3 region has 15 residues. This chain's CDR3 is CASSPVLASVNTIYF. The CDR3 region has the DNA TGTGCCAGCAGCCCCGTTTTGGCTTCTGTAAACACCATATATTTT.

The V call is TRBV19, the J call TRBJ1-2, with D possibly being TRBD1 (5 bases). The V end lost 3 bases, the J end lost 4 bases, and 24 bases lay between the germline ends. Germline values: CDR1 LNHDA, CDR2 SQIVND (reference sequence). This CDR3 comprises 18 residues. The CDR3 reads CASSIRASGSERGYGYTF. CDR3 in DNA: TGTGCCAGTAGTATTCGGGCCAGTGGGTCGGAAAGGGGCTATGGCTACACCTTC.

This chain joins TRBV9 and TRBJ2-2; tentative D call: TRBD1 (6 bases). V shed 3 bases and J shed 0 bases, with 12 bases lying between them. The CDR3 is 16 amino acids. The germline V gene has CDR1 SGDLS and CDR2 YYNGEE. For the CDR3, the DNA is TGTGCCAGCAGCGGAGGACAGTTCGCGAACACCGGGGAGCTGTTTTTT. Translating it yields CASSGGQFANTGELFF. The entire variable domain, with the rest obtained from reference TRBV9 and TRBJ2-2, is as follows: DSGVTQTPKHLITATGQRVTLRCSPRSGDLSVYWYQQSLDQGLQFLIQYYNGEERAKGNILERFSAQQFPDLHSELNLSSLELGDSALYFCASSGGQFANTGELFFGEGSRLTVL.

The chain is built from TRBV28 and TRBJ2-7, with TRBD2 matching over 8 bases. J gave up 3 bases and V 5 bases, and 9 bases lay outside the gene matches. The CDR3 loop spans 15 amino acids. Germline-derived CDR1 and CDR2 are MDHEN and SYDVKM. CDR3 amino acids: CASSEPGLENYEQYF. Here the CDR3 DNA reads TGTGCCAGCAGTGAGCCGGGACTAGAGAACTACGAGCAGTACTTC. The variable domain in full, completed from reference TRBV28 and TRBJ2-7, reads DVKVTQSSRYLVKRTGEKVFLECVQDMDHENMFWYRQDPGLGLRLIYFSYDVKMKEKGDIPEGYSVSREKKERFSLILESASTNQTSMYLCASSEPGLENYEQYFGPGTRLTVT.

The CDR3: CSVVQGDHEQYF. In nucleotides, the CDR3 is TGCAGCGTTGTTCAGGGGGACCACGAGCAGTACTTC. The genes are TRBV29-1 and TRBJ2-7; TRBD1 agrees at 7 bases. The CDR3 length is 12 residues. The germline V gene encodes CDR1 SQVTM and CDR2 ANQGSEA. Germline trimming cut 4 bases from V and 5 bases from J; bases unmatched to any gene: 5.

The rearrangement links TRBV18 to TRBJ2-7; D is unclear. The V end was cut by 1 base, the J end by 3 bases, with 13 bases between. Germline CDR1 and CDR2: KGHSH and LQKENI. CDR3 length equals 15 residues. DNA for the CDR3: TGTGCCAGCTCACCACAAGCTAGAAAGTTCTACGAGCAGTACTTC. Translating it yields CASSPQARKFYEQYF. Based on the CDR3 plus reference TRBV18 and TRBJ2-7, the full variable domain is NAGVMQNPRHLVRRRGQEARLRCSPMKGHSHVYWYRQLPEEGLKFMVYLQKENIIDESGMPKERFSAEFPKEGPSILRIQQVVRGDSAAYFCASSPQARKFYEQYFGPGTRLTVT.

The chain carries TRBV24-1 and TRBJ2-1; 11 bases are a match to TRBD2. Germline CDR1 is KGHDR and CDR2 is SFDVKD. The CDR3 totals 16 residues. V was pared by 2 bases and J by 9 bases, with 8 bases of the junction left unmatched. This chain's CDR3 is CATSDSSTSGVGEQFF. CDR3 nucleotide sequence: TGTGCCACCAGTGATTCGTCGACTAGCGGGGTTGGTGAGCAGTTCTTC.

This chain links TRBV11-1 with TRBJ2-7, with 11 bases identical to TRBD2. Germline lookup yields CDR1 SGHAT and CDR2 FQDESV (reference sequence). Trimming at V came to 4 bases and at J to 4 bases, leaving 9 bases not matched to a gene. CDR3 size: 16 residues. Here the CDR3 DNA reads TGTGCCAGCAGCTCCAGACCGGGACTAGCGGTTTACGAGCAGTACTTC. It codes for CASSSRPGLAVYEQYF.

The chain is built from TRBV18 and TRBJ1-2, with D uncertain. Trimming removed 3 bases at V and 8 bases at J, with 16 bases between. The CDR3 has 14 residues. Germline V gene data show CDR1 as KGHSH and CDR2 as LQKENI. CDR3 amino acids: CASSPPLSGGGYTF. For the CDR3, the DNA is TGTGCCAGCTCACCTCCTCTTTCGGGTGGAGGCTACACCTTC.

CDR3 region: CASSYNRGTAYEQYF. The CDR3 DNA follows: TGTGCCAGCAGTTACAACCGGGGAACCGCCTACGAGCAGTACTTC. The chain employs TRBV6-6 and TRBJ2-7; D perhaps matches TRBD2 (5 bases). The CDR3 loop spans 15 amino acids. V lost 2 bases, J lost 2 bases, and 13 bases lay in between. Germline-derived CDR1 and CDR2 are MNHNY and SVGAGI (reference sequence).

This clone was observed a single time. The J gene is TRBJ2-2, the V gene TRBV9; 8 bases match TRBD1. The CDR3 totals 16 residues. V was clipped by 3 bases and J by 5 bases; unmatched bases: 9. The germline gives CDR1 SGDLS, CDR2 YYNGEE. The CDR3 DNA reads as TGTGCCAGCAGCGAGAGGGGAACAGGGGGAACCGGGGAGCTGTTTTTT. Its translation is CASSERGTGGTGELFF.

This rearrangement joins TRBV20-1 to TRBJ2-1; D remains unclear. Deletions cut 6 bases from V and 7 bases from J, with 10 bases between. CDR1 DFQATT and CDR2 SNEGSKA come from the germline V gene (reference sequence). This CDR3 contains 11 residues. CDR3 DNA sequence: TGCAGTGCAACCCACTATAATGAGCAGTTCTTC. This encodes CSATHYNEQFF.

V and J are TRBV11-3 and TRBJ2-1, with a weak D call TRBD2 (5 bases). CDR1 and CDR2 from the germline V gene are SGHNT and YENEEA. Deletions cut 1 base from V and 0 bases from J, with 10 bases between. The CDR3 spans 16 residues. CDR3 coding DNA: TGTGCCAGCAGCTTAGGGACTTCCAGCTCCTACAATGAGCAGTTCTTC. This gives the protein CASSLGTSSSYNEQFF.

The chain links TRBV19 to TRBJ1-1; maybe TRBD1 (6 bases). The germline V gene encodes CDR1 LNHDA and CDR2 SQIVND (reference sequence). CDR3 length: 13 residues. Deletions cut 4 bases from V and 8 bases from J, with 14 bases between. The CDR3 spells CASSTSGQTEAFF. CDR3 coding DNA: TGTGCCAGTAGTACCTCTGGACAGACCGAAGCTTTCTTT.

CDR3 DNA sequence: TGTGCCAGCAGCTTAGGATACAGGGATGCTTTCTTT. Its translation: CASSLGYRDAFF. The chain employs TRBV7-2 and TRBJ1-1; tentatively, D is TRBD1 (6 bases). Trimming removed 1 base from V and 11 bases from J, with 11 bases in between. Germline V gene lookup returns CDR1 SGHTA and CDR2 FQGNSA. The CDR3 is 12 residues long.

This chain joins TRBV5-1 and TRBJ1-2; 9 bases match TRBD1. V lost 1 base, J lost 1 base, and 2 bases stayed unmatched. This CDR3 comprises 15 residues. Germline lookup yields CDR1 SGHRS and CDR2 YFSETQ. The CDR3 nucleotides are TGCGCCAGCAGCTTGAGGGGACAGGGTAACTATGGCTACACCTTC. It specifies CASSLRGQGNYGYTF.

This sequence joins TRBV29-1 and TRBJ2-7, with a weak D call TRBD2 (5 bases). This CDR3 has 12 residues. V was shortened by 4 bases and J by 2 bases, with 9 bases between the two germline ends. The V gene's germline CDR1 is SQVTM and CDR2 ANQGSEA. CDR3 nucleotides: TGCAGCGTTGCGGGGAGTACCTACGAGCAGTACTTC. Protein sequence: CSVAGSTYEQYF.

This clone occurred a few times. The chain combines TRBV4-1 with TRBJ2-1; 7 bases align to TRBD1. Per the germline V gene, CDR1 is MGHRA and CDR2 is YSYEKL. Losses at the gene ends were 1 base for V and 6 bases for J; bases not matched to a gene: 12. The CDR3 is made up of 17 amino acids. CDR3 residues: CASSQALGQATINEQFF. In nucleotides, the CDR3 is TGCGCCAGCAGCCAAGCCCTAGGACAGGCGACAATCAATGAGCAGTTCTTC.

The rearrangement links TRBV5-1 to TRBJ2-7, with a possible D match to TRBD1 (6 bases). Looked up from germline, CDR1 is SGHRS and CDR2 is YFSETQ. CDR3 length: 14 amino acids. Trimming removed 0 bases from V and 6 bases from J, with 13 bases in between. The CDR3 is CASSLGQGPSEQYF. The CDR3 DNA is TGCGCCAGCAGCTTGGGTCAGGGGCCCAGCGAGCAGTACTTC. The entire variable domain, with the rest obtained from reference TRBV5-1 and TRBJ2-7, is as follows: KAGVTQTPRYLIKTRGQQVTLSCSPISGHRSVSWYQQTPGQGLQFLFEYFSETQRNKGNFPGRFSGRQFSNSRSEMNVSTLELGDSALYLCASSLGQGPSEQYFGPGTRLTVT.

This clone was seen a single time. The CDR3: CASSLVLYEQYF. CDR3 bases: TGTGCCAGCAGTTTAGTCCTCTACGAGCAGTACTTC. The genes are TRBV12-3 or TRBV12-4 and TRBJ2-7, with unresolved D. V was trimmed by 1 base and J by 3 bases, leaving 4 bases between them. This CDR3 has 12 residues.

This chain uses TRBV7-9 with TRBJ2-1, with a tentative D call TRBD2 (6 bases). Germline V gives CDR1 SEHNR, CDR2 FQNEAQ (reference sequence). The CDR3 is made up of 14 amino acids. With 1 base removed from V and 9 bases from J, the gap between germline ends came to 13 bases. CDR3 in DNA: TGTGCCAGCAGCTTAGGGGGGGTAGTGCTTGAGCAGTTCTTC. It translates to CASSLGGVVLEQFF.

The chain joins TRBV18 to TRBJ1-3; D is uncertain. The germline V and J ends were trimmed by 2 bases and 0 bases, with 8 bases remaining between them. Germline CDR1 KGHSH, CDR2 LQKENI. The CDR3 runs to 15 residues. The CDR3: CASSPSSISGNTIYF. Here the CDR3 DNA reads TGTGCCAGCTCACCATCAAGCATCTCTGGAAACACCATATATTTT.

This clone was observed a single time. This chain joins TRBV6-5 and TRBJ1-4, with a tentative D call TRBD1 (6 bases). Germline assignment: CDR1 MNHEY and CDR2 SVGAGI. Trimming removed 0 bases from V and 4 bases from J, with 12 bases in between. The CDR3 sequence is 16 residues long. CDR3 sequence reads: CASSYSIWGHNEKLFF. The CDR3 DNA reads TGTGCCAGCAGTTACTCGATTTGGGGACATAATGAAAAACTGTTTTTT.